The rows below give T cell receptor beta chains drawn from one sample of a study of shared clonotypes between healthy human individuals. Measured with immunoSEQ multiplex PCR; TCRdb has only the in-frame clones, and not every one. The repertoire holds millions of clones, with about 93% as singletons. The source material was naive CD8+ T cells from PBMCs. These receptors were obtained from a man between 18 and 29 years old in good health. Some clones in this sample may be carry-over from other donors' samples. CDR3s include the opening cysteine and the closing phenylalanine or tryptophan. A D gene is named only where the DNA matches it firmly. Some rows have no size entry. The others give once, few or many, or a class for an expanded clone.

V	size	J	D	DNA	CDR3
TRBV25-1	-	TRBJ2-7	-	TGTGCCAGCAGTTCCAGCTACGAGCAGTACTTC	CASSSSYEQYF
TRBV4-1	-	TRBJ2-2	-	TGCGCCAGCAGCCAAGAACCCGGAATAAACACCGGGGAGCTGTTTTTT	CASSQEPGINTGELFF
TRBV25-1	-	TRBJ2-5	-	TGTGCCAGCAGTCCACCGGGCCCTAAGGGGAAAGAGACCCAGTACTTC	CASSPPGPKGKETQYF
TRBV30	-	TRBJ2-7	-	TGTGCCTGGACCCCCCAGAGCTCCTACGAGCAGTACTTC	CAWTPQSSYEQYF
TRBV28	-	TRBJ2-3	-	TGTGCCAGCAGTTTACGGGCGGGATGGCCAGATACGCAGTATTTT	CASSLRAGWPDTQYF
TRBV7-2	-	TRBJ1-6	TRBD1	TGTGCCAGCAGCTTAGAGACCTGGACAGGATGGAGCTCACCCCTCCACTTT	CASSLETWTGWSSPLHF
TRBV4-2	-	TRBJ2-1	-	TGTGCCAGCAGCCCCGGGCCGGCTGAGCAGTTCTTC	CASSPGPAEQFF
TRBV7-9	-	TRBJ2-3	TRBD2	TGTGCCAGCAGCCTAAGGACTAGCGAGATCACAGATACGCAGTATTTT	CASSLRTSEITDTQYF
TRBV9	-	TRBJ2-3	-	TGTGCCAGCAGCGTAGAGTCTGGGCGAGACACAGATACGCAGTATTTT	CASSVESGRDTDTQYF
TRBV6-5	-	TRBJ2-7	-	TGTGCCAGCAGTTATGTCGTGGGTAGCTACGAGCAGTACTTC	CASSYVVGSYEQYF
TRBV5-1	-	TRBJ2-3	TRBD2	TGCGCCAGCAGCTTGGTTCCCGGGAGGGTGGATACGCAGTATTTT	CASSLVPGRVDTQYF
TRBV7-9	-	TRBJ2-7	TRBD2	TGTGCCAGCAGCAAGCCCTCGACTAGCGGGAGGCCTTACGAGCAGTACTTC	CASSKPSTSGRPYEQYF
TRBV4-2	-	TRBJ2-1	TRBD2	TGTGCCAGCAGCCAAGATCTTACTAGCGGGACGTACAATGAGCAGTTCTTC	CASSQDLTSGTYNEQFF
TRBV14	-	TRBJ2-7	-	TGTGCCAGCAGCCACCCGGGACTGAAAACTCCCTACGAGCAGTACTTC	CASSHPGLKTPYEQYF
TRBV4-3	-	TRBJ1-3	-	TGCGCCAGCAGCCAAGAGGGGGCTGAGGGAAACACCATATATTTT	CASSQEGAEGNTIYF
TRBV2	-	TRBJ1-4	-	TGTGCCAGCAGTGTCAAATTGCCCCGGGGGGCAACTAATGAAAAACTGTTTTTT	CASSVKLPRGATNEKLFF
TRBV5-1	-	TRBJ2-1	TRBD2	TGCGCCAGCAGCCTGGGGACGGGAGGTGAGCAGTTCTTC	CASSLGTGGEQFF
TRBV28	-	TRBJ2-7	-	TGTGCCAGCAGTTTAGTTCCGGTCTCCTACGAGCAGTACTTC	CASSLVPVSYEQYF
TRBV6-5	-	TRBJ1-1	-	TGTGCCAGCAGTTACGCGAATCGGATCACTGAAGCTTTCTTT	CASSYANRITEAFF
TRBV30	-	TRBJ2-7	-	TGTGCCTGGAGTGTTTTCTACGAGCAGTACTTC	CAWSVFYEQYF
TRBV19	-	TRBJ2-7	TRBD1	TGTGCCAGTAGTCCTCGGACAGGGGACGAGCAGTACTTC	CASSPRTGDEQYF
TRBV5-6	-	TRBJ2-1	TRBD2	TGTGCCAGCAGCCTTGGACTAGCTTCTTACAATGAGCAGTTCTTC	CASSLGLASYNEQFF
TRBV19	-	TRBJ2-7	TRBD1	TGTGCCAGTAGTGGGACAGGGGGGTACGAGCAGTACTTC	CASSGTGGYEQYF
TRBV7-2	-	TRBJ2-7	-	TGTGCCAGCAGCTCACGTAACTACGAGCAGTACTTC	CASSSRNYEQYF
TRBV10-1	once	TRBJ1-5	-	TGCGCCAGCAGTGCTGAATGGAATCAGCCCCAGCATTTT	CASSAEWNQPQHF
TRBV18	-	TRBJ1-6	TRBD1	TGTGCCAGCTCAGCAGACAGGGATTCACCCCTCCACTTT	CASSADRDSPLHF
TRBV25-1	-	TRBJ2-7	-	TGTGCCAGCGTAGGGGTCTACGAGCAGTACTTC	CASVGVYEQYF
TRBV9	-	TRBJ1-4	-	TGTGCCAGCAGCCAGAGTGATGAAAAACTGTTTTTT	CASSQSDEKLFF
TRBV5-6	-	TRBJ2-1	TRBD1	TGTGCCAGCCGAAGCCTACCGGGACAGGGGTACAATGAGCAGTTCTTC	CASRSLPGQGYNEQFF
TRBV5-1	-	TRBJ2-7	-	TGCGCCAGCAGCCCCGAATTCAGCTACGAGCAGTACTTC	CASSPEFSYEQYF
TRBV28	-	TRBJ2-7	TRBD2	TGTGCCAGCAGCCTGGGACTAGCGGGGGAGCATTTCTACGAGCAGTACTTC	CASSLGLAGEHFYEQYF
TRBV7-8	once	TRBJ1-5	-	TGTGCCAGCAGCCAGGGGAGGGGGTTCAATCAGCCCCAGCATTTT	CASSQGRGFNQPQHF
TRBV30	-	TRBJ2-5	TRBD2	TGTGCCTGGAGTGTGACTCAACGGGAGGAGCAGTACTTC	CAWSVTQREEQYF